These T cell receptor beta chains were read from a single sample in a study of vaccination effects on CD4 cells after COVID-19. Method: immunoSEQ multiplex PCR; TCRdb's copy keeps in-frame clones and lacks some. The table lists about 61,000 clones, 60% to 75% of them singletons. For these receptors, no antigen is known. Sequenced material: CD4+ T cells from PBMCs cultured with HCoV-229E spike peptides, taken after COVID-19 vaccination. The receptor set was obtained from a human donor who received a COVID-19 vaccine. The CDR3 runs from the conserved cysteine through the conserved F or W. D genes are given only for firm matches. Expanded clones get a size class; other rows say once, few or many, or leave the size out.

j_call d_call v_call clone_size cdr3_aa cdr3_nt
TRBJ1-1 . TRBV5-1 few CASSLVRAAAANTEAFF TGCGCCAGCAGCTTAGTACGGGCCGCAGCGGCGAACACTGAAGCTTTCTTT
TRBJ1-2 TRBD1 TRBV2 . CASSRRDRGRNYGYTF TGTGCCAGCAGTCGCCGGGACAGGGGGCGGAACTATGGCTACACCTTC
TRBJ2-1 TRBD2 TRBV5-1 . CASSLGTSGGVSREQFF TGCGCCAGCAGCTTAGGGACTAGCGGGGGGGTTAGTCGTGAGCAGTTCTTC
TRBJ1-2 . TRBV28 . CAGAGGAKGYTF TGTGCCGGTGCGGGGGGCGCAAAGGGCTACACCTTC
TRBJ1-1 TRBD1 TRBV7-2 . CASSFTGQGYTEAFF TGTGCCAGCAGCTTTACGGGACAGGGATACACTGAAGCTTTCTTT
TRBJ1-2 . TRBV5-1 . CASSFEGKNYGYTF TGCGCCAGCAGCTTTGAGGGTAAGAACTATGGCTACACCTTC
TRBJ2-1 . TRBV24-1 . CATSDSLPQVPQQFF TGTGCCACCAGTGATTCACTCCCCCAAGTTCCACAGCAGTTCTTC
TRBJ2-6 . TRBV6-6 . CASSRGMDSSGANVLTF TGTGCCAGCAGTCGGGGGATGGACAGCTCTGGGGCCAACGTCCTGACTTTC
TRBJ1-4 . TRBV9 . CASSVGGVGEKLFF TGTGCCAGCAGCGTGGGGGGTGTCGGGGAAAAACTGTTTTTT
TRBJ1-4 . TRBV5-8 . CASSLGGTSEKLFF TGTGCCAGCAGCTTGGGAGGGACGAGTGAAAAACTGTTTTTT
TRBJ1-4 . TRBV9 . CASSAQDRRANEKLFF TGTGCCAGCAGCGCCCAAGACAGAAGAGCTAATGAAAAACTGTTTTTT
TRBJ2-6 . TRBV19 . CASSIAGANVLTF TGTGCCAGTAGTATAGCTGGGGCCAACGTCCTGACTTTC
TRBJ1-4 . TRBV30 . CAWNEGGLANEKLFF TGTGCCTGGAACGAAGGGGGGCTGGCTAATGAAAAACTGTTTTTT
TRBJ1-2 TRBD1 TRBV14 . CASSLGQGRLYGYTF TGTGCCAGCAGCCTCGGACAGGGGCGCCTCTATGGCTACACCTTC
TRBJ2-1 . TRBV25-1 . CASSTWDKRTYNEQFF TGTGCCAGCAGTACTTGGGACAAGAGGACTTACAATGAGCAGTTCTTC
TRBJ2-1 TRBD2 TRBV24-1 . CATSDQRTSPLHNEQFF TGTGCCACCAGTGATCAACGGACTAGCCCCCTCCACAATGAGCAGTTCTTC
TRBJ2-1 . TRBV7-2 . CASSLVWDEQFF TGTGCCAGCAGCTTAGTTTGGGATGAGCAGTTCTTC
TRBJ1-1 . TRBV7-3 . CASRKGQNTEAFF TGTGCCAGCAGAAAGGGACAGAACACTGAAGCTTTCTTT
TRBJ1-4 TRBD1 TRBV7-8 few CASSQAQGRLNEKLFF TGTGCCAGCAGCCAAGCACAGGGGCGCCTCAATGAAAAACTGTTTTTT
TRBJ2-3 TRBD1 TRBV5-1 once CASSTPIDRGLTDTQYF TGCGCCAGCAGCACCCCCATAGACAGGGGGCTCACAGATACGCAGTATTTT
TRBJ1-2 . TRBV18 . CASSTLGRFNYGYTF TGTGCCAGCTCAACTCTGGGACGGTTTAACTATGGCTACACCTTC
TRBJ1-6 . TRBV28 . CASSFTFRGNSPLHF TGTGCCAGCAGTTTTACCTTCCGGGGTAATTCACCCCTCCACTTT
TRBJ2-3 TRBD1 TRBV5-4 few CASSVGQGRADTQYF TGTGCCAGCAGCGTCGGACAGGGGAGGGCAGATACGCAGTATTTT
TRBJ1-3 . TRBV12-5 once CASGLVLVGVSSGNTIYF TGTGCTAGTGGTTTGGTACTTGTGGGGGTTAGCTCTGGAAACACCATATATTTT
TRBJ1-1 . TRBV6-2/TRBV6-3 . CASSYSFSKAFF TGTGCCAGCAGTTACTCGTTTTCGAAGGCTTTCTTT
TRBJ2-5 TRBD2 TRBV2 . CASSEELLAGETQYF TGTGCCAGCAGTGAAGAACTACTAGCGGGGGAGACCCAGTACTTC
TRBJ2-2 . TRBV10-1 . CASSALLVAGELFF TGCGCCAGCAGTGCCCTGTTAGTGGCCGGGGAGCTGTTTTTT
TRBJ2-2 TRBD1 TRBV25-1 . CASSGTKTGVTGELFF TGTGCCAGCAGTGGAACAAAGACAGGGGTCACCGGGGAGCTGTTTTTT
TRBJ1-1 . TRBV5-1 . CASSLSTAMNTEAFF TGCGCCAGCAGCTTGAGTACAGCGATGAACACTGAAGCTTTCTTT
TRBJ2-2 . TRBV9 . CASSVVVGGTGELFF TGTGCCAGCAGCGTAGTGGTAGGGGGCACCGGGGAGCTGTTTTTT
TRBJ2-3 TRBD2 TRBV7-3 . CASSLTGGTSGSGTQYF TGTGCCAGCAGCTTAACAGGGGGGACTAGCGGGTCAGGTACGCAGTATTTT
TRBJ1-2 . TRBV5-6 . CASSLFQTVHYGYTF TGTGCCAGCAGCTTGTTCCAGACCGTACACTATGGCTACACCTTC
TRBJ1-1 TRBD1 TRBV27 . CASMGRTGWTEAFF TGTGCCAGCATGGGCCGGACAGGGTGGACTGAAGCTTTCTTT
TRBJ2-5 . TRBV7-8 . CASSLGAGAPQETQYF TGTGCCAGCAGCTTAGGGGCGGGGGCCCCCCAAGAGACCCAGTACTTC
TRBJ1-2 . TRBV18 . CASSPAGLLNYGYTF TGTGCCAGCTCACCAGCGGGACTGCTTAACTATGGCTACACCTTC
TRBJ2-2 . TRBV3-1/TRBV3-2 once CASSQEPGLGELFF TGTGCCAGCAGCCAAGAACCAGGGCTAGGGGAGCTGTTTTTT
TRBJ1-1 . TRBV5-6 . CASSAWAGGDTEAFF TGTGCCAGCAGCGCCTGGGCGGGGGGGGACACTGAAGCTTTCTTT
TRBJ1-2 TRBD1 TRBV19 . CATPLGQGAFYGYTF TGTGCCACCCCGCTGGGACAGGGGGCTTTCTATGGCTACACCTTC
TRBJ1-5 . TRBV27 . CASSAGVNQPQHF TGTGCCAGCTCTGCGGGGGTCAATCAGCCCCAGCATTTT
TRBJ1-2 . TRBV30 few CAGGQFYGYTF TGTGCCGGTGGGCAGTTCTATGGCTACACCTTC
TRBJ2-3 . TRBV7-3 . CASSPRGLQTDTQYF TGTGCCAGCAGCCCAAGGGGGTTACAGACAGATACGCAGTATTTT
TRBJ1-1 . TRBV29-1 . CSVRRGSEAFF TGCAGCGTTAGGAGGGGGTCTGAAGCTTTCTTT
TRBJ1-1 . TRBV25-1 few CASRLGAEAFF TGTGCCAGCAGGCTAGGGGCTGAAGCTTTCTTT
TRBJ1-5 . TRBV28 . CASSLGRSNQPQHF TGTGCCAGCAGTCTCGGGAGAAGCAATCAGCCCCAGCATTTT
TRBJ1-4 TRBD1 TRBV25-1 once CASSETGDEKLFF TGTGCCAGCAGTGAGACAGGGGATGAAAAACTGTTTTTT